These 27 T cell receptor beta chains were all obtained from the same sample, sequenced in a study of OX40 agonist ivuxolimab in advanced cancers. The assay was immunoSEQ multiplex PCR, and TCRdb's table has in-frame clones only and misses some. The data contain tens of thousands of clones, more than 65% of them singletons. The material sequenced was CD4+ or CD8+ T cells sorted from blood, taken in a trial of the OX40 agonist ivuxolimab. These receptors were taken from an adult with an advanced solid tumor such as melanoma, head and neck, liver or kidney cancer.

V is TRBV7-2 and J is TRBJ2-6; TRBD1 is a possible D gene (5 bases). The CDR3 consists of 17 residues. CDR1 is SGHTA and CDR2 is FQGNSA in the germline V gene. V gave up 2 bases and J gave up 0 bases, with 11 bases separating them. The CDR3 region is CASSLQGTFSGANVLTF. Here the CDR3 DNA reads TGTGCCAGCAGCTTACAGGGTACCTTCTCTGGGGCCAACGTCCTGACTTTC.

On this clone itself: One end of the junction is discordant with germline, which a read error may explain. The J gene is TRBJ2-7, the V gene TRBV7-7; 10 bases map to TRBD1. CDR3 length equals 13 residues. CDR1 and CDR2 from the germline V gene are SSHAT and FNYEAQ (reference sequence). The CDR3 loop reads CASSPGTGAEQYF. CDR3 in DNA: TGTGCTAGCAGCCCCGGGACAGGGGCCGAGCAGTACTTC.

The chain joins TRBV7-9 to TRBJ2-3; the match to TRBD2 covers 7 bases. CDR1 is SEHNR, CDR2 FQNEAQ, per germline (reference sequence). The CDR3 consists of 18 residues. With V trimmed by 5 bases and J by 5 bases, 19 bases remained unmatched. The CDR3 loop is CASSPTSAGFRDEDTQYF. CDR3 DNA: TGTGCCAGCAGCCCTACGTCAGCGGGGTTCCGAGATGAAGATACGCAGTATTTT.

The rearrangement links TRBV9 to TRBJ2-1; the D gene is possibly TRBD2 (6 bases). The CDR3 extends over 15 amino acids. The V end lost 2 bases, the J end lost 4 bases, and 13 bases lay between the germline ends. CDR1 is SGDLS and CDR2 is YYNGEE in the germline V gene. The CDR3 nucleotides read TGTGCCAGCAGCGTCACCGGGACTGATTACAATGAGCAGTTCTTC. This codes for CASSVTGTDYNEQFF.

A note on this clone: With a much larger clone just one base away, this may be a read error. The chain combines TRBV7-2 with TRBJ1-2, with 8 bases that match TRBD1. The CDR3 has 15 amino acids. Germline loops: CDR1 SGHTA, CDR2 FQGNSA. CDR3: CAGSLLGQENYGYTF. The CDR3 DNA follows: TGTGCCGGCAGCTTATTGGGACAGGAGAACTATGGCTACACCTTC.

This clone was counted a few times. The CDR3 nucleotides are TGTGCCAGCAGTGACAGCTACAATCAGCCCCAGCATTTT. This translates into CASSDSYNQPQHF. The chain links TRBV2 to TRBJ1-5; D is ambiguous. Germline assignment: CDR1 SNHLY and CDR2 FYNNEI. V dropped 3 bases and J dropped 3 bases, with 6 bases sitting between them. The length of the CDR3 is 13 residues.

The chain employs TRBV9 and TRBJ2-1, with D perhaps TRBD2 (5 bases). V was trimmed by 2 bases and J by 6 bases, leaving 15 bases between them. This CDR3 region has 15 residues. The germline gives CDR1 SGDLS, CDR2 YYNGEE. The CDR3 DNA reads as TGTGCCAGCAGCGTCCCGGGGATAGGTGGCAATGAGCAGTTCTTC. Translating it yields CASSVPGIGGNEQFF.

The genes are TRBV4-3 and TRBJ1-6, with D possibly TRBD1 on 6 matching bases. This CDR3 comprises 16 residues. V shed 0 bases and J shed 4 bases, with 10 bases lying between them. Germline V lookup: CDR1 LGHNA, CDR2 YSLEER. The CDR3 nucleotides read TGCGCCAGCAGCCAAGACCCCGGACAGTATAATTCACCCCTCCACTTT. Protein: CASSQDPGQYNSPLHF.

The CDR3 sequence: CASNIRDREAYEQYF. CDR3 DNA sequence: TGTGCCAGCAATATCCGGGACAGGGAGGCCTACGAGCAGTACTTC. This chain joins TRBV6-1 and TRBJ2-7; 9 bases are shared with TRBD1. With 7 bases clipped from V and 2 bases from J, the junction kept 9 bases outside the gene matches. Germline V gene lookup returns CDR1 MNHNS and CDR2 SASEGT. The CDR3 is made up of 15 amino acids.

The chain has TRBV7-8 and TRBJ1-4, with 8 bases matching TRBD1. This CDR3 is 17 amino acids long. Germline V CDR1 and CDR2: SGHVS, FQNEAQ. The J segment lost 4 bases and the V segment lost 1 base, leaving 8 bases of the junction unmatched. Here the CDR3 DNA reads TGTGCCAGCAGCTTAGGACTAGGACAGGGCTTTAATGAAAAACTGTTTTTT. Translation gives CASSLGLGQGFNEKLFF. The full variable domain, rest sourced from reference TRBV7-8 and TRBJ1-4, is GAGVSQSPRYKVAKRGQDVALRCDPISGHVSLFWYQQALGQGPEFLTYFQNEAQLDKSGLPSDRFFAERPEGSVSTLKIQRTQQEDSAVYLCASSLGLGQGFNEKLFFGSGTQLSVL.

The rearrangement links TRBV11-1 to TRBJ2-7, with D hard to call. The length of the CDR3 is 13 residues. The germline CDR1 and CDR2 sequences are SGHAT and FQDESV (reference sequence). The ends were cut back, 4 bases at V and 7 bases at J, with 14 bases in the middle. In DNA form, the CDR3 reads TGTGCCAGCAGCTCCACAGTGATCCTGGAGCAGTACTTC. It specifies CASSSTVILEQYF.

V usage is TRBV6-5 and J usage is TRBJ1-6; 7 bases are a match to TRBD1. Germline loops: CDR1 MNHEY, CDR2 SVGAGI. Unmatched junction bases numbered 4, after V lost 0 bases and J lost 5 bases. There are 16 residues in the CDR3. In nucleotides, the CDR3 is TGTGCCAGCAGTTACTCGACAGGGTTCCATAATTCACCCCTCCACTTT. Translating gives CASSYSTGFHNSPLHF.

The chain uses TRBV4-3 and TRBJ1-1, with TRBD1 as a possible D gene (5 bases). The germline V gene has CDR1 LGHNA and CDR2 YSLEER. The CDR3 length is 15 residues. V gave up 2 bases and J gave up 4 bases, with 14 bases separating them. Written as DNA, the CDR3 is TGCGCCAGCAGCCAAACTCAGGGACCGATCACTGAAGCTTTCTTT. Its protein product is CASSQTQGPITEAFF.

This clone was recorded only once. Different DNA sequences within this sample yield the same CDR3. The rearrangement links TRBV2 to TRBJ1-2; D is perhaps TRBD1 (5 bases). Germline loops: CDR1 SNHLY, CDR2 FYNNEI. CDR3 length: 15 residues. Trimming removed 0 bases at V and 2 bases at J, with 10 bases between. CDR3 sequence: CASSEADSPNYGYTF. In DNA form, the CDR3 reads TGTGCCAGCAGTGAAGCAGACAGTCCCAACTATGGCTACACCTTC.

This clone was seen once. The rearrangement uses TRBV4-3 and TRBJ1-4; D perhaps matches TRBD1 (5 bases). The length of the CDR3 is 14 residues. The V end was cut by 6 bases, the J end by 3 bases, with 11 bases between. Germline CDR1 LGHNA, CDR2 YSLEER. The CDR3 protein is CASSLRQSNEKLFF. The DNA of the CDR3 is TGCGCCAGCAGTCTTAGACAGTCTAATGAAAAACTGTTTTTT.

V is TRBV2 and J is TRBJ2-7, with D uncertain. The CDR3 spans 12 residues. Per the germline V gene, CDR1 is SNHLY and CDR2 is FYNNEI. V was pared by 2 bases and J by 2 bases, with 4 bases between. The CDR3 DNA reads TGTGCCAGCAGTGAATCGCCCTACGAGCAGTACTTC. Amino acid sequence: CASSESPYEQYF.

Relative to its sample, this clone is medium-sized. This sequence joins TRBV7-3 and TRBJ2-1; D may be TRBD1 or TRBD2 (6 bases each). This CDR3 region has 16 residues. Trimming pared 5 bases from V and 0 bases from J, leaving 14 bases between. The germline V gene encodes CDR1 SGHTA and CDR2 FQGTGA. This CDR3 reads CASSASGARSYNEQFF. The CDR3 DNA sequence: TGTGCCAGCAGCGCATCGGGGGCCCGCTCCTACAATGAGCAGTTCTTC.

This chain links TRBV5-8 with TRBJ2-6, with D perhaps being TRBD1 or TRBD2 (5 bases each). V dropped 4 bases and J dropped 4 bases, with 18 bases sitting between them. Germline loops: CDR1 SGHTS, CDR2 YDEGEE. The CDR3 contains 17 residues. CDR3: CASSNRDQLGGANVLTF. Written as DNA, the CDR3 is TGTGCCAGCAGCAACCGGGACCAACTCGGGGGGGCCAACGTCCTGACTTTC.

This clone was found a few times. CDR3 sequence reads: CASSSSGLYNEQFF. The CDR3 DNA reads as TGTGCCAGCAGCTCTAGCGGGTTATACAATGAGCAGTTCTTC. J is TRBJ2-1 and V is TRBV5-6; 8 bases agree with TRBD2. CDR1 and CDR2 from the germline V gene are SGHDT and YYEEEE. V lost 3 bases, J lost 4 bases, and 3 bases stayed unmatched. The CDR3 totals 14 residues.

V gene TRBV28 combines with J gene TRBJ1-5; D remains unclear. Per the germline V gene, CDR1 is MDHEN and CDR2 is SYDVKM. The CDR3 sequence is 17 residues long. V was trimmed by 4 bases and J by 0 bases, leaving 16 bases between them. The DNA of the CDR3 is TGTGCCAGCAGTTCTCACTTGGCCGCCTATAGCAATCAGCCCCAGCATTTT. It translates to CASSSHLAAYSNQPQHF.

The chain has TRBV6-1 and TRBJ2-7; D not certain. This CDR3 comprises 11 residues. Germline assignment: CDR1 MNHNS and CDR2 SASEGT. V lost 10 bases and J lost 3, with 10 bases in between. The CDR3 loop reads CATGDDYEQYF. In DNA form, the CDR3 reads TGTGCCACCGGAGACGACTACGAGCAGTACTTC.

CDR3 sequence reads: CASSEFSSDTEAFF. In DNA, the CDR3 is TGTGCCAGCAGTGAATTTTCCTCGGACACTGAAGCTTTCTTT. The V and J genes are TRBV25-1 and TRBJ1-1; the D is unclear. The germline V gene has CDR1 MGHDK and CDR2 SYGVNS. This CDR3 has 14 residues. The V end was cut by 1 base, the J end by 3 bases, with 9 bases between.

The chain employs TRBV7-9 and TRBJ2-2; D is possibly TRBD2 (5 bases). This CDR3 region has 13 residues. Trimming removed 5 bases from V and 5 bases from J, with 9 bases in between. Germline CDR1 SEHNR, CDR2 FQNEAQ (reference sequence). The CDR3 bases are TGTGCCAGCAGCCTCCGGGGTACCGGGGAGCTGTTTTTT. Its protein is CASSLRGTGELFF.

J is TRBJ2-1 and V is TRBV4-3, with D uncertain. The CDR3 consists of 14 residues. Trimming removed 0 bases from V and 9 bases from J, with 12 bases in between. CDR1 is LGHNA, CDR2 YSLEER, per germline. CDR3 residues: CASSQEGRRPEQFF. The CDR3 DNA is TGCGCCAGCAGCCAAGAAGGTCGAAGACCTGAGCAGTTCTTC.

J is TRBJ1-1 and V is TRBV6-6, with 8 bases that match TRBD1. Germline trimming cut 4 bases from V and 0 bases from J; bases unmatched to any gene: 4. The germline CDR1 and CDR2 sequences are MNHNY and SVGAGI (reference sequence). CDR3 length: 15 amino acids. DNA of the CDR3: TGTGCCAGCAGTTCGACAGGGGCAGTGAACACTGAAGCTTTCTTT. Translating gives CASSSTGAVNTEAFF.

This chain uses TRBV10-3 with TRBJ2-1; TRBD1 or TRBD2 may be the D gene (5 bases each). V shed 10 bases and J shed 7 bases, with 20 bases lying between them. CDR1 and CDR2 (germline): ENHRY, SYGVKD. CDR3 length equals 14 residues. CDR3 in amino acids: CATSSQGVGNEQFF. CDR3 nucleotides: TGTGCCACCTCCAGCCAGGGAGTGGGGAATGAGCAGTTCTTC.

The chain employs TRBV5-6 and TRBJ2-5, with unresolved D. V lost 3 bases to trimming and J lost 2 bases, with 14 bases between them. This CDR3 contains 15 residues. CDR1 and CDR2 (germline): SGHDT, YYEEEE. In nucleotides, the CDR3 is TGTGCCAGCAGCTGGGAAACATGGGAACAAGAGACCCAGTACTTC. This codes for CASSWETWEQETQYF.